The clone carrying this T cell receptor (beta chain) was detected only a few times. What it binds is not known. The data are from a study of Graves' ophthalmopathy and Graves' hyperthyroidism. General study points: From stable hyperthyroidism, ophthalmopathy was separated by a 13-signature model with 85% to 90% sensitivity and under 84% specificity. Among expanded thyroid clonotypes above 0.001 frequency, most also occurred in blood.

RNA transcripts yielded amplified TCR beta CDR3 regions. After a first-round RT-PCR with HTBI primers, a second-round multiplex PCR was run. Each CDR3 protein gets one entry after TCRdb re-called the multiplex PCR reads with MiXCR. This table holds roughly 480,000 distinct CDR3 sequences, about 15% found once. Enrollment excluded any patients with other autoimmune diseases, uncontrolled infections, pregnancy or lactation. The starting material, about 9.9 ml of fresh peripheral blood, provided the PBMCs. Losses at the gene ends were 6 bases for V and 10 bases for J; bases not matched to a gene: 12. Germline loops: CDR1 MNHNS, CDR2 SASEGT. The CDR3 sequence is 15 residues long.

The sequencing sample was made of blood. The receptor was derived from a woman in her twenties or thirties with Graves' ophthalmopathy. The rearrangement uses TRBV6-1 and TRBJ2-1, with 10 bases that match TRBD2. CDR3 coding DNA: TGTGCCAGCAGACCCAGCGGGAGGGCCTTCTGGGAGCAGTTCTTC. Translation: CASRPSGRAFWEQFF.